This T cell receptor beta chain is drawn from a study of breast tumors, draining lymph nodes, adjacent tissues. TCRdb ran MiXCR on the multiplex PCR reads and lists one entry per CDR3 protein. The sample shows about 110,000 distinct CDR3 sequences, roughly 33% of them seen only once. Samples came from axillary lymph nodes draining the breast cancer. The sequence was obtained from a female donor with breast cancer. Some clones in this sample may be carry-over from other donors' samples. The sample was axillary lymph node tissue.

CDR3 bases: TGCAGTGTAAGACCGGGACACCCTTATTCACCCCTCCACTTT. Amino acid sequence: CSVRPGHPYSPLHF. The V gene is TRBV20-1, the J gene TRBJ1-6, with a possible D match to TRBD1 (6 bases). CDR1 is DFQATT, CDR2 SNEGSKA, per germline (reference sequence). The CDR3 is made up of 14 amino acids. Trimming removed 7 bases at V and 8 bases at J, with 18 bases between.